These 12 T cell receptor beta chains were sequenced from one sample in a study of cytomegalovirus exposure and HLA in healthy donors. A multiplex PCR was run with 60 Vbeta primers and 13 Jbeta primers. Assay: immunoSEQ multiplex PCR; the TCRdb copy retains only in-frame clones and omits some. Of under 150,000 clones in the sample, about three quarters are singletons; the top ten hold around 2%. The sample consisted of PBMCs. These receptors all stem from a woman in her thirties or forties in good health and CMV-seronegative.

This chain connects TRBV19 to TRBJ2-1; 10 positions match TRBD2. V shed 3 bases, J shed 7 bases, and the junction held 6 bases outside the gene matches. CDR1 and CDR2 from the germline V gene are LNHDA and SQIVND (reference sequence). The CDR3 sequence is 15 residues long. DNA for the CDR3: TGTGCCAGTAGTATCGGAGCGGGAGGGCCAAATGAGCAGTTCTTC. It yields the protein CASSIGAGGPNEQFF.

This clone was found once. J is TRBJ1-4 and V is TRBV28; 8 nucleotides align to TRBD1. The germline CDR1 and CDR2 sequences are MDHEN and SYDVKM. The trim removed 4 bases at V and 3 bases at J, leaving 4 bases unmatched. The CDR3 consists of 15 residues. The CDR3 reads CASSYQGAANEKLFF. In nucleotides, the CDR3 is TGTGCCAGCAGTTACCAGGGGGCGGCTAATGAAAAACTGTTTTTT. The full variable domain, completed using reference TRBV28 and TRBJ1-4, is DVKVTQSSRYLVKRTGEKVFLECVQDMDHENMFWYRQDPGLGLRLIYFSYDVKMKEKGDIPEGYSVSREKKERFSLILESASTNQTSMYLCASSYQGAANEKLFFGSGTQLSVL.

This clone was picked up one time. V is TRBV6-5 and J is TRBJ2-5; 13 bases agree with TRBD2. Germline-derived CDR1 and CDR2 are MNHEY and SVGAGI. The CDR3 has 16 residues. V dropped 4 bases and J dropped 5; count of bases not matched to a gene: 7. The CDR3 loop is CASSWTGTSGDETQYF. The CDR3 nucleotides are TGTGCCAGCAGTTGGACCGGGACTAGCGGGGACGAGACCCAGTACTTC.

CDR3 sequence reads: CASSEGTTGDYEQYF. In nucleotides, the CDR3 is TGTGCCAGCAGCGAGGGGACGACAGGCGACTACGAGCAGTACTTC. The chain combines TRBV9 with TRBJ2-7; maybe TRBD1 (6 bases). V shed 3 bases and J shed 3 bases, with 16 bases lying between them. The CDR3 length is 15 residues. In germline, CDR1 is SGDLS, CDR2 YYNGEE.

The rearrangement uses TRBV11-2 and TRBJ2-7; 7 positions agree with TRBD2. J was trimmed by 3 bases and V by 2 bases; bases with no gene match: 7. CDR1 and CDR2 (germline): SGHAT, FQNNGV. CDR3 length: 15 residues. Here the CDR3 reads CASSLWEGRSYEQYF. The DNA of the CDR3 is TGTGCCAGCAGCTTATGGGAGGGGCGGAGCTACGAGCAGTACTTC.

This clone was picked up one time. The CDR3 loop reads CAWREGNTGELFF. The DNA for the CDR3 is TGTGCCTGGAGAGAGGGGAACACCGGGGAGCTGTTTTTT. The gene calls are TRBV30 and TRBJ2-2, with D perhaps matching TRBD2 (5 bases). In germline, CDR1 is GTSNPN, CDR2 SVGIG (reference sequence). This CDR3 has 13 amino acids. V lost 3 bases and J lost 1, with 6 bases in between.

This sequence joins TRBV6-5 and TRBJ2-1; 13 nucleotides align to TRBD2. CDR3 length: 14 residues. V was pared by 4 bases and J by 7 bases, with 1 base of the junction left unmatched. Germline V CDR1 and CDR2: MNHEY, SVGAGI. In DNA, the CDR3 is TGTGCCAGCAGTTCGGGACTAGCGGGAAATGAGCAGTTCTTC. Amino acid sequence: CASSSGLAGNEQFF.

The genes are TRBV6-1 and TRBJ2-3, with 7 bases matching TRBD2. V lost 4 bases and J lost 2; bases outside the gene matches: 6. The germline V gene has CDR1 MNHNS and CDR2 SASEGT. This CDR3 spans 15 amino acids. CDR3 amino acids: CASSVGEGHTDTQYF. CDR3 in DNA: TGTGCCAGCAGTGTAGGGGAGGGTCACACAGATACGCAGTATTTT.

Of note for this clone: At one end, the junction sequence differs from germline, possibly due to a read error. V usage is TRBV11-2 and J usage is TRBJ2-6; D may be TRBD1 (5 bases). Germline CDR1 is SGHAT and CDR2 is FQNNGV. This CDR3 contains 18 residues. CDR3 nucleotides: TGTGCCAGCAGCTTAGTTAATGGGGCGGCCTCTGGGGCCAACGGCCTGACTTTC. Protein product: CASSLVNGAASGANGLTF.

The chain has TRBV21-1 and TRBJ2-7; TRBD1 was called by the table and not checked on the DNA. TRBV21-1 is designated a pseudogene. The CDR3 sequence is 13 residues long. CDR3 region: CASSKGSSYEQYF. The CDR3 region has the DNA TGTGCCAGCAGCAAAGGCAGCTCCTACGAGCAGTACTTC.

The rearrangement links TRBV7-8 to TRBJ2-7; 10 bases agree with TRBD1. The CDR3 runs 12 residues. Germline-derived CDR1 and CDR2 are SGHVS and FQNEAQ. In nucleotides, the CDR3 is TGTGCGTCCGGGACAGGGGCCTACGAGCAGTACTTC. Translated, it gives CASGTGAYEQYF.

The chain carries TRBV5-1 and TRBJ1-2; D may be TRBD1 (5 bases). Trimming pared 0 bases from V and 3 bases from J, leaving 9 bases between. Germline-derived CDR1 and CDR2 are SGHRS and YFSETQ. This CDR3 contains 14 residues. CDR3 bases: TGCGCCAGCAGCTTGGTGGGGCAGGACTATGGCTACACCTTC. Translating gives CASSLVGQDYGYTF.